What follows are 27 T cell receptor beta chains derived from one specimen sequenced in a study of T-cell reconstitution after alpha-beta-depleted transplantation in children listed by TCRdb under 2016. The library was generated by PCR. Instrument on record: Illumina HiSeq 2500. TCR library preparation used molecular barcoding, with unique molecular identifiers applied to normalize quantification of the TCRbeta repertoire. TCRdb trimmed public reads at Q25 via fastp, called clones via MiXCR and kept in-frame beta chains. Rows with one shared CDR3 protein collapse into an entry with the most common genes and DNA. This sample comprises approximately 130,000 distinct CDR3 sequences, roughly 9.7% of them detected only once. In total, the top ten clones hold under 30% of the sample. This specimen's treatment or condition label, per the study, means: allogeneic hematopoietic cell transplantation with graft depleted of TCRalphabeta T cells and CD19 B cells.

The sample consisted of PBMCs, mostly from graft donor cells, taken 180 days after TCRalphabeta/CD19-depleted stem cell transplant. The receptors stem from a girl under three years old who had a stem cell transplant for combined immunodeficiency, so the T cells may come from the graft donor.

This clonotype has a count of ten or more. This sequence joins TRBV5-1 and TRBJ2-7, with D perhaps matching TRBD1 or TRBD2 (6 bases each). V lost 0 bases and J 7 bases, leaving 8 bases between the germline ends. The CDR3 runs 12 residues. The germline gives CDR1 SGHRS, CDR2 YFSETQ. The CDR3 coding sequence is TGCGCCAGCAGCTTGGAAGGGGGGGAGCAGTACTTC. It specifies CASSLEGGEQYF.

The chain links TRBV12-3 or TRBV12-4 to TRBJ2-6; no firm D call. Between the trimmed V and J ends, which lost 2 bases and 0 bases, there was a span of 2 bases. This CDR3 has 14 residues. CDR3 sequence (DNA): TGTGCCAGCAGTTTACACTCTGGGGCCAACGTCCTGACTTTC. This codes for CASSLHSGANVLTF.

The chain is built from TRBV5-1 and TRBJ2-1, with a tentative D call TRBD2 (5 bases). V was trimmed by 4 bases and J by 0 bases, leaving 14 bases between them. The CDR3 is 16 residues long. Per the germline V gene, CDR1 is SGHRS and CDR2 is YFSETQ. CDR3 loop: CASSPEVDSSYNEQFF. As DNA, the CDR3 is TGCGCCAGCAGCCCGGAGGTAGATAGCTCCTACAATGAGCAGTTCTTC.

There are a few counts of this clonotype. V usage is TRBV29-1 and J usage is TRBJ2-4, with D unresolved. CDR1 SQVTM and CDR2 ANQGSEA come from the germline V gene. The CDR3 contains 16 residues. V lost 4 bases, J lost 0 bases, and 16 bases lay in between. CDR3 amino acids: CSVVLRPVLAKNIQYF. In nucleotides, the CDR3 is TGCAGCGTTGTCTTGCGGCCTGTACTAGCCAAAAACATTCAGTACTTC.

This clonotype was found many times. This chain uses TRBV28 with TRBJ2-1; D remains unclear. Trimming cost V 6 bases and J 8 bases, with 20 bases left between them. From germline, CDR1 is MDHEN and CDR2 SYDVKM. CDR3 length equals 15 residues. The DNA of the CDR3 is TGTGCCAGCAGCCCCTTGGCGGTAGTAGTTGATGAGCAGTTCTTC. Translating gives CASSPLAVVVDEQFF.

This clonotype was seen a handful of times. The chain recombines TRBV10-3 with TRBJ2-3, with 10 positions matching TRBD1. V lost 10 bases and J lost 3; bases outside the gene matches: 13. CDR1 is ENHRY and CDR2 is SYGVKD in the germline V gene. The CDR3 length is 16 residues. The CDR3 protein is CATSDRGGMVTDTQYF. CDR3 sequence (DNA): TGTGCCACTTCGGACAGGGGGGGGATGGTAACAGATACGCAGTATTTT.

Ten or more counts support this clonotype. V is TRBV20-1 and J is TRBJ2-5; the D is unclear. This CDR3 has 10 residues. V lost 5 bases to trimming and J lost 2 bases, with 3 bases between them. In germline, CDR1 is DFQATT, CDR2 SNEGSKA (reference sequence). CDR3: CSASQETQYF. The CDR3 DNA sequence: TGCAGTGCTTCGCAAGAGACCCAGTACTTC.

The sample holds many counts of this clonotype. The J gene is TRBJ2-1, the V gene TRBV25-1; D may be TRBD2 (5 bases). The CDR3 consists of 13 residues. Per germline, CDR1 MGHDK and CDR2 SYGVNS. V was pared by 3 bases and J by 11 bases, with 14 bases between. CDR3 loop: CASSDSDFGQQFF. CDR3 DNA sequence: TGTGCCAGCAGTGATTCGGACTTTGGTCAGCAGTTCTTC.

The CDR3 DNA follows: TGTGCCATCAGTCCTACCGGGACAGGGGCGTATCAGCCCCAGCATTTT. As protein: CAISPTGTGAYQPQHF. This chain joins TRBV10-3 and TRBJ1-5; 10 bases agree with TRBD1. The V and J ends lost 5 bases and 5 bases, in that order; junction bases with no gene match: 9. Germline V CDR1 and CDR2: ENHRY, SYGVKD. The CDR3 covers 16 residues.

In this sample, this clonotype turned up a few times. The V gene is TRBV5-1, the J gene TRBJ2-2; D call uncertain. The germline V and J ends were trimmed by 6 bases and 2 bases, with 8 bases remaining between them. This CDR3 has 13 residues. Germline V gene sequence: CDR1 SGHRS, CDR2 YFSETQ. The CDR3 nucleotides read TGCGCCAGCATGGGCGTTAACACCGGGGAGCTGTTTTTT. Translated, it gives CASMGVNTGELFF.

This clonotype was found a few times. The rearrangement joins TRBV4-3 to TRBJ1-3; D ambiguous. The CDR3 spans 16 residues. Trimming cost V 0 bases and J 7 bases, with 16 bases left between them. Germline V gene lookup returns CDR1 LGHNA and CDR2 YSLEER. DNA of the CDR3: TGCGCCAGCAGCCAAGAAAACGCCGCTCTAAGGAACACCATATATTTT. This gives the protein CASSQENAALRNTIYF.

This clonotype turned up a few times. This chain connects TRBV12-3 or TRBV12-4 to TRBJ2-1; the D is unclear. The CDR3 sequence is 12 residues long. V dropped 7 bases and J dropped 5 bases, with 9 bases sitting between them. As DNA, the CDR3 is TGTGCCAGCACCCCCTTCCACAATGAGCAGTTCTTC. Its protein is CASTPFHNEQFF.

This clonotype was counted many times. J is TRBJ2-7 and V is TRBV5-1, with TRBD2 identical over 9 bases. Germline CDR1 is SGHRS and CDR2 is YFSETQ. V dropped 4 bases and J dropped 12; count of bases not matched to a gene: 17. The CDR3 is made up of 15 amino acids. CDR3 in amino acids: CASSITGTSFLGSYF. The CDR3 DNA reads TGCGCCAGCAGCATAACCGGGACTAGCTTCCTAGGTTCGTACTTC.

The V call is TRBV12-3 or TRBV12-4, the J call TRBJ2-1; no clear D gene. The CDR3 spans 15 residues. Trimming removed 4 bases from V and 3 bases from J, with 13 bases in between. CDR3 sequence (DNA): TGTGCCAGCAGTTCATGGGTAGGTGACTACAATGAGCAGTTCTTC. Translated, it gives CASSSWVGDYNEQFF.

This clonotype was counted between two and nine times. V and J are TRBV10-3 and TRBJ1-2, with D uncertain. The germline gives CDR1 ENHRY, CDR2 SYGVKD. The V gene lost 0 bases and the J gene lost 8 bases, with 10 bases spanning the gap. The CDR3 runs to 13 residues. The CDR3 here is CAISESVREGYTF. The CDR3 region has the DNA TGTGCCATCAGTGAGTCAGTACGGGAAGGCTACACCTTC.

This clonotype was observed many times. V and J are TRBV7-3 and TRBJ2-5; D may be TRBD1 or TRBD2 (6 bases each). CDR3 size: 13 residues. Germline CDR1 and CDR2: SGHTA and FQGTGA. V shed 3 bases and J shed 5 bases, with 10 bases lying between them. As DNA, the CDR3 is TGTGCCAGCAGCTTGACTAGGGGGGAGACCCAGTACTTC. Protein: CASSLTRGETQYF. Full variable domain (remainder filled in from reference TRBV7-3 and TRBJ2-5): GAGVSQTPSNKVTEKGKYVELRCDPISGHTALYWYRQSLGQGPEFLIYFQGTGAADDSGLPNDRFFAVRPEGSVSTLKIQRTERGDSAVYLCASSLTRGETQYFGPGTRLLVL.

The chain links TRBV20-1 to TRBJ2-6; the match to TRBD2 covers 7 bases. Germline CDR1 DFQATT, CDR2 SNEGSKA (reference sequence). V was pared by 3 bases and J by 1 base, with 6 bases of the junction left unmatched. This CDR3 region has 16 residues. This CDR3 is CSARGGLSSGANVLTF. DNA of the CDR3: TGCAGTGCTAGGGGAGGGCTCAGTTCTGGGGCCAACGTCCTGACTTTC.

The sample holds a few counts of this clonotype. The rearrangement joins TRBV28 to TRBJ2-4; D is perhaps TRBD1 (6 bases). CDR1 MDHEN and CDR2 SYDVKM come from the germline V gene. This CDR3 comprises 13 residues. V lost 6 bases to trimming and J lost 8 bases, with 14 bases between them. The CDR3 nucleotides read TGTGCCAGCAGCTTGAGGGGGAGCGACATTCAGTACTTC. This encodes CASSLRGSDIQYF.

CDR3: CASSLDFPQGEETQYF. Here the CDR3 DNA reads TGTGCCAGCAGCTTGGATTTTCCACAGGGAGAAGAGACCCAGTACTTC. The chain carries TRBV5-6 and TRBJ2-5; a weak D match, TRBD1 (6 bases). Trimming pared 0 bases from V and 3 bases from J, leaving 15 bases between. Germline values: CDR1 SGHDT, CDR2 YYEEEE. The CDR3 contains 16 residues. Drawing the rest from reference TRBV5-6 and TRBJ2-5, the complete variable domain is DAGVTQSPTHLIKTRGQQVTLRCSPKSGHDTVSWYQQALGQGPQFIFQYYEEEERQRGNFPDRFSGHQFPNYSSELNVNALLLGDSALYLCASSLDFPQGEETQYFGPGTRLLVL.

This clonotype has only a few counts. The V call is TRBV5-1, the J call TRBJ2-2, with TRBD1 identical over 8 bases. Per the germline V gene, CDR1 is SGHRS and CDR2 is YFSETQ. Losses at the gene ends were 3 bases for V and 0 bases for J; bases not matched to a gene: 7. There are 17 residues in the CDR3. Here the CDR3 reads CASSWGQAFSNTGELFF. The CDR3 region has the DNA TGCGCCAGCAGCTGGGGACAGGCCTTCTCGAACACCGGGGAGCTGTTTTTT.

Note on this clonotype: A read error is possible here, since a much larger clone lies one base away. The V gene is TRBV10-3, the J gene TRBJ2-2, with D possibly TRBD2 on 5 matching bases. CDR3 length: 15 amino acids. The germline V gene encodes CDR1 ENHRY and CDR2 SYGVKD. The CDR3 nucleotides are TGTGCCATCAGTGAGCCAGGTCCGAACACCGGGGTGCTGTTTTTT. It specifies CAISEPGPNTGVLFF.

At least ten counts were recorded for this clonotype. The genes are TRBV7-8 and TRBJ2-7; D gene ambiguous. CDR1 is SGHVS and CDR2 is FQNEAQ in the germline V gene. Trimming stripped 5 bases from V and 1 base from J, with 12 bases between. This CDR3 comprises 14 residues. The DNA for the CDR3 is TGTGCCAGCAGCCCCGGACCTGATTCCTACGAGCAGTACTTC. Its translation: CASSPGPDSYEQYF.

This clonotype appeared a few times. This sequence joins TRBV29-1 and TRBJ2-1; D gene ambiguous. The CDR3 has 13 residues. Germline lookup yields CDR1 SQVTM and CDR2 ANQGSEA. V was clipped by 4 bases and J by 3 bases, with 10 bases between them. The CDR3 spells CSVVGVIYNEQFF. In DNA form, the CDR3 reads TGCAGCGTTGTCGGAGTTATCTACAATGAGCAGTTCTTC.

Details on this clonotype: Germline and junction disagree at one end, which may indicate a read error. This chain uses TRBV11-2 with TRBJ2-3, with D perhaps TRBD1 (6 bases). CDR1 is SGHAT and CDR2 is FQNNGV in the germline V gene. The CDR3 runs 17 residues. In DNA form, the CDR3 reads TGTTCCAGCAGCTTAGAGGGGGAAAAAGGGGTCACAGATACGCAGTATTTT. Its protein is CSSSLEGEKGVTDTQYF.

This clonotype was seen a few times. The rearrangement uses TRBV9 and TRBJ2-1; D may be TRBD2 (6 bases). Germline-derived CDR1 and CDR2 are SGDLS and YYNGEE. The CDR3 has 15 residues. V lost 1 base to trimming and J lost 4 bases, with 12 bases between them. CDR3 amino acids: CASSVIPGTYNEQFF. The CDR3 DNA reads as TGTGCCAGCAGCGTAATTCCAGGGACTTACAATGAGCAGTTCTTC.

CDR3 protein: CASSTSSYNSPLHF. The CDR3 DNA is TGTGCCAGTAGCACGAGCTCCTATAATTCACCCCTCCACTTT. V gene TRBV19 combines with J gene TRBJ1-6; D is ambiguous. Germline V CDR1 and CDR2: LNHDA, SQIVND (reference sequence). The CDR3 sequence is 14 residues long. Trimming shortened V by 6 bases and J by 0 bases, and 6 bases separated the two germline ends.

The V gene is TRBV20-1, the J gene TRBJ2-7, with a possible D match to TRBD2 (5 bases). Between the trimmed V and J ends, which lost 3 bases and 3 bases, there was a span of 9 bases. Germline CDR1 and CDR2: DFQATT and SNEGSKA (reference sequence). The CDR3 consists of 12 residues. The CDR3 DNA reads TGCAGTGCTAGCGGGAAAATCTACGAGCAGTACTTC. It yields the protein CSASGKIYEQYF.